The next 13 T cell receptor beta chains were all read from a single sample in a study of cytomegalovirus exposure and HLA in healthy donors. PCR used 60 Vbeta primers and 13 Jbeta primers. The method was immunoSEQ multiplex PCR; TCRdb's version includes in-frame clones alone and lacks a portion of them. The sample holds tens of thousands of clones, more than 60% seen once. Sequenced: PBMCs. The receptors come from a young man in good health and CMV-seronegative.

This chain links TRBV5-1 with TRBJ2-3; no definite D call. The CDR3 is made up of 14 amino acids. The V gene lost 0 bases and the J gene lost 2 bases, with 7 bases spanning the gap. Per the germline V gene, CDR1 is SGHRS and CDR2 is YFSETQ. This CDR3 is CASSLALNTDTQYF. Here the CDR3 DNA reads TGCGCCAGCAGCTTGGCACTGAACACAGATACGCAGTATTTT.

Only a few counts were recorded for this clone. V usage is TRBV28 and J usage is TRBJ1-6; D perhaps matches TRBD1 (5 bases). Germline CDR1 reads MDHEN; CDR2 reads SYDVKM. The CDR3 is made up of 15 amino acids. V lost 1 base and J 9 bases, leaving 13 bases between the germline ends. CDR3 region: CASSLFSGTSSPLHF. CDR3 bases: TGTGCCAGCAGTTTATTCAGCGGGACCAGTTCACCCCTCCACTTT.

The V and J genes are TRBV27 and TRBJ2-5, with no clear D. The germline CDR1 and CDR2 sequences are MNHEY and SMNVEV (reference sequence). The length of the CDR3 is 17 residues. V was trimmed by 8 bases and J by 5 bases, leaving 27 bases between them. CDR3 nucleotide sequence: TGTGCCAGCCCCTCACCCAATGAAGGCCGAGGTATGGAGACCCAGTACTTC. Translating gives CASPSPNEGRGMETQYF.

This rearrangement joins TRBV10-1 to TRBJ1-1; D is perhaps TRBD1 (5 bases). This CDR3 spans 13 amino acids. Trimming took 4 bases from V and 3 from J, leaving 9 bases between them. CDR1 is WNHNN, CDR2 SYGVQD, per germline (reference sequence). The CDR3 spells CASSGGTHTEAFF. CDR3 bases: TGCGCCAGCAGTGGAGGGACTCACACTGAAGCTTTCTTT.

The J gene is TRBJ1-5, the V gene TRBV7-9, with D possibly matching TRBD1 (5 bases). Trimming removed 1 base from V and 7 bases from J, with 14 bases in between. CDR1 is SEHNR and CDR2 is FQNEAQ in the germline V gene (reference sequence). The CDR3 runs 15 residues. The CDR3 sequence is CASSLGRGGEQPQHF. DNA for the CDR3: TGTGCCAGCAGCTTAGGAAGAGGAGGGGAACAGCCCCAGCATTTT.

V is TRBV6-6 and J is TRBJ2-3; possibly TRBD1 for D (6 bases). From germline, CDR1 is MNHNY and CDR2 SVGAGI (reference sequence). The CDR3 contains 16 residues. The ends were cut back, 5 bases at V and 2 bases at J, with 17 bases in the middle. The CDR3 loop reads CASSNRVIDSTDTQYF. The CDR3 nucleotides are TGTGCCAGCAGTAACAGGGTTATCGATTCCACAGATACGCAGTATTTT.

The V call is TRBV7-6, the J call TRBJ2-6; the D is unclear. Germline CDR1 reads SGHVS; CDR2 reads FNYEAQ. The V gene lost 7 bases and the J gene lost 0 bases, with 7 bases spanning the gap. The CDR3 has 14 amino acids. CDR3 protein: CASNPSSGANVLTF. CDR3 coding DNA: TGTGCCAGCAACCCTAGCTCTGGGGCCAACGTCCTGACTTTC.

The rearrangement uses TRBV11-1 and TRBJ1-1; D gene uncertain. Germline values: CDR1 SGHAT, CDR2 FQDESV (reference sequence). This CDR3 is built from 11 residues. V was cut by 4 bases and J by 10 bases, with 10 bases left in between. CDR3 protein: CASSSDLGAFF. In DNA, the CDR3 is TGTGCCAGCAGCTCAGACTTGGGAGCTTTCTTT.

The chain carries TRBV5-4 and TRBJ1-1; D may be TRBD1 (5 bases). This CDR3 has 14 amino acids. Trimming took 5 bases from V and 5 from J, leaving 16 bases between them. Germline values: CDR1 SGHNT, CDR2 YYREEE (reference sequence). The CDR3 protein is CASSHAQGRTEAFF. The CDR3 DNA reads TGTGCCAGCAGTCATGCCCAGGGTCGGACTGAAGCTTTCTTT.

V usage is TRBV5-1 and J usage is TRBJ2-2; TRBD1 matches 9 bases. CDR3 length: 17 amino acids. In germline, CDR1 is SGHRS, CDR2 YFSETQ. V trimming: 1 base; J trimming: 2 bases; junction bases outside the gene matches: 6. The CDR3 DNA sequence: TGCGCCAGCAGCTTGACAGGGGGCGCAGGAAACACCGGGGAGCTGTTTTTT. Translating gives CASSLTGGAGNTGELFF.

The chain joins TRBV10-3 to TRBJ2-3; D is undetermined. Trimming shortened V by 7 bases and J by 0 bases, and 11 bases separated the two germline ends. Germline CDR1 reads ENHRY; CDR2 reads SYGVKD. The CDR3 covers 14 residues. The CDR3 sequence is CAITYASSTDTQYF. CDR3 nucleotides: TGTGCCATCACCTACGCCTCTAGCACAGATACGCAGTATTTT.

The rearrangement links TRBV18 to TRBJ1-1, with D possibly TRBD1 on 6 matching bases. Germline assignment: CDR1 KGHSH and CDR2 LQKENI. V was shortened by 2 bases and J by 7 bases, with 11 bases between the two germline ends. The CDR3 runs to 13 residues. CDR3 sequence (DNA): TGTGCCAGCTCACCAAAACAGGGAAGTGAAGCTTTCTTT. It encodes CASSPKQGSEAFF.

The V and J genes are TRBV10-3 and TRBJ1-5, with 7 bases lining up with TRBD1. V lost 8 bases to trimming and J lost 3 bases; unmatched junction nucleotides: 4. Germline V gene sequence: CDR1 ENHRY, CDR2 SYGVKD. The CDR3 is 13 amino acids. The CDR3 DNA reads TGTGCCATCCGCGGACAGGCCAATCAGCCCCAGCATTTT. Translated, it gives CAIRGQANQPQHF.